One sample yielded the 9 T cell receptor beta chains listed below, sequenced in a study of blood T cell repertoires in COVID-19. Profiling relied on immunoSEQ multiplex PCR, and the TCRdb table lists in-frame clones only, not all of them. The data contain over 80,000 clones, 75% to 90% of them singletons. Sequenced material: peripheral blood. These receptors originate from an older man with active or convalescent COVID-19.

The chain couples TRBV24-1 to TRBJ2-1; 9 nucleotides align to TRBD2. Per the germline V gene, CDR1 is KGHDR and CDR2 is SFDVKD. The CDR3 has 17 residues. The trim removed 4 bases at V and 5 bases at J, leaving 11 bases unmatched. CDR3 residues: CATSDTLPREGNNEQFF. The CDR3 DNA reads TGTGCCACCAGTGACACCCTCCCGCGGGAGGGGAACAATGAGCAGTTCTTC.

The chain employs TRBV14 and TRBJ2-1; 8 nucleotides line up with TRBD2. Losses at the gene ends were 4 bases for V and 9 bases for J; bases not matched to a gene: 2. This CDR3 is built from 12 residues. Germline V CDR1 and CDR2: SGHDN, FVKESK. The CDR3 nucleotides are TGTGCCAGCAGCCTAGCGGGAAGTGAGCAGTTCTTC. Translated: CASSLAGSEQFF.

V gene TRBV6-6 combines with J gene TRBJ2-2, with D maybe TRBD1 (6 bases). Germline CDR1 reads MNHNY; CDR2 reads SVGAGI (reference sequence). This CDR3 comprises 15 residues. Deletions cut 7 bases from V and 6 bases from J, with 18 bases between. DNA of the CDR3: TGTGCCAGCACCATCGAAAACAGGGAATCCGGGGAGCTGTTTTTT. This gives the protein CASTIENRESGELFF.

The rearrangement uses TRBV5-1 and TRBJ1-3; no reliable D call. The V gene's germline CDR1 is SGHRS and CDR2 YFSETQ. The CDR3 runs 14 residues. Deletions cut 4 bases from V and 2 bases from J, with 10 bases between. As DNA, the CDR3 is TGCGCCAGCAGCCCAACCCGGGCTGGAAACACCATATATTTT. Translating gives CASSPTRAGNTIYF.

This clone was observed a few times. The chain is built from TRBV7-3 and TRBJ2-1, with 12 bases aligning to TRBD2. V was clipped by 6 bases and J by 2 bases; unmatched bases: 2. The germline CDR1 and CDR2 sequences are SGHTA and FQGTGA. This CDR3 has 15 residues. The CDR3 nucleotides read TGTGCCAGCAGTCCTAGCGGGAGGGCCTACAATGAGCAGTTCTTC. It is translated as CASSPSGRAYNEQFF.

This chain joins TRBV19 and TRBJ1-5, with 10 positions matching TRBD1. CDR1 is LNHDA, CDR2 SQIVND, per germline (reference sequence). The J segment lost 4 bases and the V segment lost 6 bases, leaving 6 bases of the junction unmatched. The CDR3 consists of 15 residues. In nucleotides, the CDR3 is TGTGCCAGTAGATCAGGACAGGGGGAAAATCAGCCCCAGCATTTT. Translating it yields CASRSGQGENQPQHF. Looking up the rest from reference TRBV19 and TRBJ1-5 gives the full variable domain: DGGITQSPKYLFRKEGQNVTLSCEQNLNHDAMYWYRQDPGQGLRLIYYSQIVNDFQKGDIAEGYSVSREKKESFPLTVTSAQKNPTAFYLCASRSGQGENQPQHFGDGTRLSIL.

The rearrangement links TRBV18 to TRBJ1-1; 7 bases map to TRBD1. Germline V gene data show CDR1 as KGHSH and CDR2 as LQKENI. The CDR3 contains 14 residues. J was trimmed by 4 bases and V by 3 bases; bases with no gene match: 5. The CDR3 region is CASSPTGWGTEAFF. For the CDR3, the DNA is TGTGCCAGCTCACCGACAGGGTGGGGCACTGAAGCTTTCTTT. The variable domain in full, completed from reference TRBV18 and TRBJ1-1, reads NAGVMQNPRHLVRRRGQEARLRCSPMKGHSHVYWYRQLPEEGLKFMVYLQKENIIDESGMPKERFSAEFPKEGPSILRIQQVVRGDSAAYFCASSPTGWGTEAFFGQGTRLTVV.

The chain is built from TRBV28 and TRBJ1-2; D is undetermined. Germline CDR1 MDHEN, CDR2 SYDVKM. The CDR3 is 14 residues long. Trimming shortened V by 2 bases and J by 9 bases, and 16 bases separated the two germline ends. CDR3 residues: CASSLGFPPSRYTF. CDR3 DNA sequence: TGTGCCAGCAGTTTAGGCTTCCCCCCCTCCCGCTACACCTTC.

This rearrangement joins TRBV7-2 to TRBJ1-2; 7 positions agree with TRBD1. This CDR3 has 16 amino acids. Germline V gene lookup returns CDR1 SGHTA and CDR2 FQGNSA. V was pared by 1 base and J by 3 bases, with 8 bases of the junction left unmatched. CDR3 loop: CASSLVNRGEDYGYTF. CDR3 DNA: TGTGCCAGCAGCTTAGTGAACAGGGGCGAGGACTATGGCTACACCTTC.